Shown below are 17 T cell receptor beta chains from a single sample sequenced in a study of T cell repertoires in cytomegalovirus infection. These TCRs' antigens remain unknown. TCRdb independently ran MiXCR on the reads; one entry per CDR3 protein. Among under 500,000 distinct CDR3 sequences, about two fifths were seen once, and the ten largest hold around two fifths. Sequences were derived from cultured PBMCs, sampled from culture after CMV antigen stimulation. Source of these receptors: a human donor in good health (CMV status not recorded). Some clones in this sample may be carry-over from other donors' samples.

The genes are TRBV5-4 and TRBJ2-1; the D is unclear. Germline V gene lookup returns CDR1 SGHNT and CDR2 YYREEE (reference sequence). The CDR3 spans 13 residues. V was trimmed by 3 bases and J by 6 bases, leaving 10 bases between them. This chain's CDR3 is CASSWEPLNEQFF. The CDR3 region has the DNA TGTGCCAGCAGCTGGGAACCTCTCAATGAGCAGTTCTTC.

The gene calls are TRBV10-3 and TRBJ2-5, with 8 bases that match TRBD1. The V segment lost 10 bases and the J segment 5 bases; nucleotides outside the gene matches: 15. The CDR3 has 15 residues. The germline V gene has CDR1 ENHRY and CDR2 SYGVKD. CDR3 region: CATQPRQGTAETQYF. The CDR3 DNA is TGTGCCACCCAACCTCGACAGGGGACGGCGGAGACCCAGTACTTC.

There are a few counts of this clonotype. CDR3 protein: CASSLFLQGTGNTIYF. The CDR3, as DNA: TGTGCCAGCAGCTTATTTCTCCAGGGAACTGGAAACACCATATATTTT. V and J are TRBV7-6 and TRBJ1-3, with D perhaps TRBD1 (5 bases). The CDR3 covers 16 residues. Germline loops: CDR1 SGHVS, CDR2 FNYEAQ. V was cut by 2 bases and J by 2 bases, with 13 bases left in between.

This chain joins TRBV20-1 and TRBJ2-1; weak D call: TRBD2 (6 bases). The CDR3 spans 12 residues. Trimming cost V 4 bases and J 10 bases, with 14 bases left between them. Looked up from germline, CDR1 is DFQATT and CDR2 is SNEGSKA (reference sequence). CDR3 DNA: TGCAGTGCTACCCCCGGGGGACGGGAGCAGTTCTTC. Translated: CSATPGGREQFF.

This clonotype was observed once. The rearrangement uses TRBV5-4 and TRBJ2-1; 9 nucleotides line up with TRBD2. Germline-derived CDR1 and CDR2 are SGHNT and YYREEE (reference sequence). The ends lost 7 bases at V and 9 bases at J; junction bases unmatched: 17. The CDR3 length is 16 residues. Written as DNA, the CDR3 is TGTGCCAGCCGCCAGATGGCGGGAGGGGGGGGCGGTGAGCAGTTCTTC. It translates to CASRQMAGGGGGEQFF. Full variable domain (outside the CDR3, taken from reference TRBV5-4 and TRBJ2-1): ETGVTQSPTHLIKTRGQQVTLRCSSQSGHNTVSWYQQALGQGPQFIFQYYREEENGRGNFPPRFSGLQFPNYSSELNVNALELDDSALYLCASRQMAGGGGGEQFFGPGTRLTVL.

This clonotype was seen more than once but under ten times. The genes are TRBV5-1 and TRBJ1-1; D is unresolved. CDR3 length: 13 amino acids. From germline, CDR1 is SGHRS and CDR2 YFSETQ. V was cut by 5 bases and J by 2 bases, with 10 bases left in between. This CDR3 reads CASSSTFNTEAFF. In DNA form, the CDR3 reads TGCGCCAGCAGTTCGACCTTCAACACTGAAGCTTTCTTT.

This clonotype has a handful of counts. The V and J genes are TRBV7-2 and TRBJ2-7; D remains ambiguous. This CDR3 has 14 residues. Germline CDR1 reads SGHTA; CDR2 reads FQGNSA. The V gene lost 1 base and the J gene lost 2 bases, with 9 bases spanning the gap. Here the CDR3 reads CASSLVGLTYEQYF. CDR3 sequence (DNA): TGTGCCAGCAGCTTAGTGGGTCTTACCTACGAGCAGTACTTC.

V and J are TRBV2 and TRBJ1-6, with D perhaps matching TRBD1 (5 bases). From germline, CDR1 is SNHLY and CDR2 FYNNEI. V lost 3 bases, J lost 0 bases, and 15 bases lay in between. This CDR3 has 18 amino acids. The CDR3 here is CASSDPEDISSYNSPLHF. DNA of the CDR3: TGTGCCAGCAGTGACCCGGAGGACATAAGCTCCTATAATTCACCCCTCCACTTT.

This clonotype was recorded a few times. The chain uses TRBV7-2 and TRBJ1-2, with D tentatively TRBD1 (5 bases). The CDR3 has 14 amino acids. V was trimmed by 3 bases and J by 4 bases, leaving 12 bases between them. Looked up from germline, CDR1 is SGHTA and CDR2 is FQGNSA. CDR3 region: CASSFRVGGYGYTF. In DNA form, the CDR3 reads TGTGCCAGCAGCTTCAGGGTCGGGGGCTATGGCTACACCTTC. The full variable domain, in which reference TRBV7-2 and TRBJ1-2 provide the parts outside the CDR3, is GAGVSQSPSNKVTEKGKDVELRCDPISGHTALYWYRQSLGQGLEFLIYFQGNSAPDKSGLPSDRFSAERTGGSVSTLTIQRTQQEDSAVYLCASSFRVGGYGYTFGSGTRLTVV.

The rearrangement uses TRBV7-8 and TRBJ2-5, with D hard to call. The V gene lost 2 bases and the J gene lost 5 bases, with 6 bases spanning the gap. This CDR3 contains 12 residues. Per germline, CDR1 SGHVS and CDR2 FQNEAQ. The CDR3 DNA sequence: TGTGCCAGCAGCTTATTATATGAGACCCAGTACTTC. Translating gives CASSLLYETQYF.

This rearrangement joins TRBV7-2 to TRBJ2-3; D remains ambiguous. Germline V CDR1 and CDR2: SGHTA, FQGNSA. The length of the CDR3 is 15 residues. V shed 8 bases and J shed 5 bases, with 20 bases lying between them. The CDR3 protein is CASSPLRTWIDTQYF. In nucleotides, the CDR3 is TGTGCCAGCTCCCCTCTTCGAACTTGGATAGATACGCAGTATTTT.

The chain links TRBV11-1 to TRBJ1-1; possible D gene TRBD1, 6 bases. The V end lost 0 bases, the J end lost 5 bases, and 13 bases lay between the germline ends. This CDR3 is built from 15 residues. The V gene's germline CDR1 is SGHAT and CDR2 FQDESV (reference sequence). The CDR3: CASSLAPGDRTEAFF. The CDR3 DNA reads TGTGCCAGCAGCTTAGCCCCAGGGGACCGGACTGAAGCTTTCTTT.

The count of this clonotype is one. This chain's CDR3 is CASSAVRTSGNNEQFF. As DNA, the CDR3 is TGTGCCAGTAGTGCTGTCCGGACTAGCGGTAACAATGAGCAGTTCTTC. The chain is built from TRBV19 and TRBJ2-1, with 10 positions matching TRBD2. The V gene end was trimmed by 5 bases and the J gene end by 5 bases; junction bases not matched to a gene: 9. Germline CDR1 LNHDA, CDR2 SQIVND (reference sequence). The CDR3 is 16 residues long.

This clonotype was counted only a few times. The V and J genes are TRBV7-2 and TRBJ1-1; D uncertain. CDR1 is SGHTA, CDR2 FQGNSA, per germline. The CDR3 length is 16 residues. V was cut by 5 bases and J by 1 base, with 17 bases left in between. CDR3 residues: CASSPSVGRANTEAFF. As DNA, the CDR3 is TGTGCCAGCAGCCCATCCGTGGGGAGGGCGAACACTGAAGCTTTCTTT.

This clonotype has a handful of counts. The gene calls are TRBV7-6 and TRBJ2-7; no firm D call. Between the trimmed V and J ends, which lost 4 bases and 7 bases, there was a span of 5 bases. CDR1 SGHVS and CDR2 FNYEAQ come from the germline V gene. There are 10 residues in the CDR3. The CDR3 sequence is CASSSREQYF. In nucleotides, the CDR3 is TGTGCCAGCAGCTCGCGGGAGCAGTACTTC.

V is TRBV10-3 and J is TRBJ2-1, with unresolved D. Germline CDR1 and CDR2: ENHRY and SYGVKD. With 6 bases removed from V and 8 bases from J, the gap between germline ends came to 14 bases. The CDR3 runs 13 residues. The CDR3 is CAIRRPQLDEQFF. For the CDR3, the DNA is TGTGCCATCAGGAGGCCCCAATTGGATGAGCAGTTCTTC.

This rearrangement joins TRBV3-1 to TRBJ2-5; D not resolved. Germline CDR1 reads LGHDT; CDR2 reads YNNKEL (reference sequence). This CDR3 is 14 amino acids long. V was trimmed by 1 base and J by 1 base, leaving 7 bases between them. The CDR3 bases are TGTGCCAGCAGCCAAGGTCAGCCCCAAGAGACCCAGTACTTC. Residues: CASSQGQPQETQYF.